This T cell receptor (beta chain) comes out of a study of blood T cell repertoires in COVID-19. Study-level background: Material from acute and convalescent COVID-19 was sourced from the United States, Italy and Spain. From T cells, B-cell-depleted T cells, or PBMCs came the material, which was cDNA or gDNA.

Source study methods: Quantification of nucleated cells was approximated via reference gene primer amplification. The method was immunoSEQ multiplex PCR; TCRdb's version includes in-frame clones alone and lacks a portion of them. From that table come the V and J calls and clone size; the DNA was used to work out D and trimming. The sample holds 200,000 to 300,000 clones, approximately 90% seen once. Cohorts were determined from participant-reported clinical history. Unmatched junction bases numbered 16, after V lost 5 bases and J lost 6 bases. CDR1 is SEHNR and CDR2 is FQNEAQ in the germline V gene (reference sequence). CDR3 length: 18 residues.

This TCR was sampled from a man aged 45-65 years who had been exposed to COVID-19. The rearrangement links TRBV7-9 to TRBJ1-6; 7 nucleotides match TRBD1. Sequencing was done on a sample of PBMCs or T cells enriched from blood (not recorded which). DNA for the CDR3: TGTGCCAGCAGCCCGGGGACAGTTCAGTCCGCTCTTAATTCACCCCTCCACTTT. This sequence encodes CASSPGTVQSALNSPLHF. The full variable domain, rest sourced from reference TRBV7-9 and TRBJ1-6, is DTGVSQNPRHKITKRGQNVTFRCDPISEHNRLYWYRQTLGQGPEFLTYFQNEAQLEKSRLLSDRFSAERPKGSFSTLEIQRTEQGDSAMYLCASSPGTVQSALNSPLHFGNGTRLTVT.